These 20 T cell receptor beta chains share one sample of origin, sequenced in a study of blood T cells in healthy people across ages. Primers used in a second PCR of roughly 7 to 12 cycles were a sample-barcoded 5' primer and a J-beta primer mix. Using its own MiXCR run on the 5' RACE reads, TCRdb lists one record per CDR3 protein. Of just over 800,000 distinct CDR3 sequences in the sample, around 62% were seen once. Sample: blood. Receptors originate from a man between 25 and 39 years old in good health.

The rearrangement uses TRBV6-5 and TRBJ2-1; D is perhaps TRBD1 or TRBD2 (6 bases each). The germline CDR1 and CDR2 sequences are MNHEY and SVGAGI. The CDR3 has 18 amino acids. V was shortened by 0 bases and J by 2 bases, with 17 bases between the two germline ends. In DNA form, the CDR3 reads TGTGCCAGCAGTTACTCGCATCGCGGGACACTCCCCTACAATGAGCAGTTCTTC. Translating it yields CASSYSHRGTLPYNEQFF.

V usage is TRBV6-6 and J usage is TRBJ1-1; D is ambiguous. Germline V gives CDR1 MNHNY, CDR2 SVGAGI (reference sequence). The CDR3 covers 14 residues. V was clipped by 2 bases and J by 7 bases, with 14 bases between them. The CDR3 nucleotides are TGTGCCAGCAGTTACACAGCAGGAGGTGGTGAAGCTTTCTTT. It yields the protein CASSYTAGGGEAFF.

This chain joins TRBV4-3 and TRBJ1-1; 8 bases match TRBD1. J gave up 6 bases and V 0 bases, and 3 bases lay outside the gene matches. The germline gives CDR1 LGHNA, CDR2 YSLEER. CDR3 size: 14 residues. The CDR3 sequence: CASSQDWTGPEAFF. CDR3 DNA: TGCGCCAGCAGCCAAGATTGGACAGGGCCTGAAGCTTTCTTT.

The chain joins TRBV7-9 to TRBJ2-5, with 8 bases identical to TRBD2. The J call may be incorrect, as the DNA end agrees better with TRBJ2-7. The CDR3 loop spans 18 amino acids. CDR1 is SEHNR and CDR2 is FQNEAQ in the germline V gene (reference sequence). The CDR3 nucleotides read TGTGCCAGCAGCTCACCCCGGAACCCGAGGAGCGGGGGTTCCGAGCAGTACTTC. Its translation: CASSSPRNPRSGGSEQYF.

The rearrangement joins TRBV3-1 to TRBJ2-5, with no clear D. V was shortened by 7 bases and J by 11 bases, with 20 bases between the two germline ends. Germline V CDR1 and CDR2: LGHDT, YNNKEL (reference sequence). The CDR3 is made up of 13 amino acids. CDR3 sequence reads: CASMLDPLGEQYF. CDR3 sequence (DNA): TGTGCCAGCATGCTGGACCCGTTAGGAGAGCAGTACTTC.

Comment on this clonotype: The junction does not match germline at one end; this may be a read error. V gene TRBV7-3 combines with J gene TRBJ2-7; weak D call: TRBD1 (6 bases). The J call may be faulty, since TRBJ2-5 better matches the DNA end. The CDR3 runs to 13 residues. Germline CDR1 SGHTA, CDR2 FQGTGA. CDR3 DNA: TGTACCAGCAGTTCCAACAGGGACGAGACCCAGTACTTC. Its translation is CTSSSNRDETQYF.

This clonotype was counted between two and nine times. V and J are TRBV20-1 and TRBJ2-3; tentative D call: TRBD2 (5 bases). Germline V gene data show CDR1 as DFQATT and CDR2 as SNEGSKA (reference sequence). Between the trimmed V and J ends, which lost 5 bases and 4 bases, there was a span of 13 bases. CDR3 length: 13 amino acids. DNA of the CDR3: TGCAGTGCTTATAGGAGGTCTGCAGATACGCAGTATTTT. Translated: CSAYRRSADTQYF.

This sequence joins TRBV5-1 and TRBJ2-2; possibly TRBD1 for D (6 bases). The CDR3 runs 14 residues. Per germline, CDR1 SGHRS and CDR2 YFSETQ. Trimming took 7 bases from V and 6 from J, leaving 16 bases between them. DNA of the CDR3: TGCGCCAGCCAGGACATACAGGGACCCGGGGAGCTGTTTTTT. It codes for CASQDIQGPGELFF. The full variable domain, its missing parts supplied by reference TRBV5-1 and TRBJ2-2, is KAGVTQTPRYLIKTRGQQVTLSCSPISGHRSVSWYQQTPGQGLQFLFEYFSETQRNKGNFPGRFSGRQFSNSRSEMNVSTLELGDSALYLCASQDIQGPGELFFGEGSRLTVL.

The CDR3 here is CASSQDLFTVNQPQHF. As DNA, the CDR3 is TGCGCCAGCAGCCAAGATCTATTTACGGTGAATCAGCCCCAGCATTTT. The chain recombines TRBV4-3 with TRBJ1-5; the D is unclear. Trimming left V 0 bases short and J 4 bases short, with 13 bases between. CDR3 size: 16 residues. Germline CDR1 LGHNA, CDR2 YSLEER.

This clonotype was seen once. The chain joins TRBV6-2 or TRBV6-3 to TRBJ2-3; D gene unclear. The germline CDR1 and CDR2 sequences are MNHEY and SVGEGT. This CDR3 is 12 amino acids long. V was cut by 6 bases and J by 7 bases, with 11 bases left in between. The CDR3 DNA follows: TGTGCCAGCAGCCAGATAGTAAATACGCAGTATTTT. This translates into CASSQIVNTQYF.

This chain links TRBV5-1 with TRBJ2-7, with 8 nucleotides matching TRBD1. The germline gives CDR1 SGHRS, CDR2 YFSETQ. V dropped 3 bases and J dropped 6; count of bases not matched to a gene: 8. CDR3 size: 14 residues. The chain's CDR3 is CASSSRTGTTEQYF. The CDR3 nucleotides read TGCGCCAGCAGCTCAAGGACAGGGACAACCGAGCAGTACTTC.

V and J are TRBV6-6 and TRBJ2-1; D gene ambiguous. Germline values: CDR1 MNHNY, CDR2 SVGAGI (reference sequence). Trimming left V 4 bases short and J 8 bases short, with 12 bases between. CDR3 length: 13 residues. DNA for the CDR3: TGTGCCAGCAGTTTCCGGTTCCTTGATGAGCAGTTCTTC. Its protein is CASSFRFLDEQFF.

The genes are TRBV7-3 and TRBJ2-3, with D unclear. V lost 4 bases, J lost 3 bases, and 14 bases lay in between. The CDR3 totals 15 residues. CDR1 and CDR2 (germline): SGHTA, FQGTGA. CDR3 in amino acids: CASSSTVSVTDTQYF. Here the CDR3 DNA reads TGTGCCAGCAGCTCCACAGTGTCTGTGACAGATACGCAGTATTTT.

The table lists this clonotype with a count of one. The V call is TRBV15, the J call TRBJ2-1, with 7 bases fitting TRBD1. Germline values: CDR1 LNHNV, CDR2 YYDKDF (reference sequence). J lost 0 bases, V lost 3 bases, and 2 bases had no gene match. The CDR3 spans 15 residues. Here the CDR3 DNA reads TGTGCCACCAGCAGCCGGGACAGCTCCTACAATGAGCAGTTCTTC. Amino acids: CATSSRDSSYNEQFF.

This clonotype was recorded a few times. CDR3 amino acids: CASSQRGQRADTQYF. The CDR3 nucleotides read TGTGCCAGCAGCCAACGGGGACAGCGCGCAGATACGCAGTATTTT. The chain has TRBV7-2 and TRBJ2-3, with 7 bases lining up with TRBD1. The J segment lost 4 bases and the V segment lost 5 bases, leaving 9 bases of the junction unmatched. CDR3 length equals 15 residues. CDR1 SGHTA and CDR2 FQGNSA come from the germline V gene. Using reference TRBV7-2 and TRBJ2-3 for the parts outside the CDR3, the full variable domain is GAGVSQSPSNKVTEKGKDVELRCDPISGHTALYWYRQSLGQGLEFLIYFQGNSAPDKSGLPSDRFSAERTGGSVSTLTIQRTQQEDSAVYLCASSQRGQRADTQYFGPGTRLTVL.

The genes are TRBV3-1 and TRBJ1-1; weak D call: TRBD1 (5 bases). The V gene lost 0 bases and the J gene lost 1 base, with 12 bases spanning the gap. This CDR3 has 16 amino acids. The germline V gene encodes CDR1 LGHDT and CDR2 YNNKEL (reference sequence). CDR3 nucleotides: TGTGCCAGCAGCCAAGATACCTGGGGGGGGAACACTGAAGCTTTCTTT. Its translation: CASSQDTWGGNTEAFF.

The chain is built from TRBV7-3 and TRBJ2-3; 12 positions agree with TRBD2. The V and J ends lost 1 base and 4 bases, in that order; junction bases with no gene match: 6. This CDR3 is 17 amino acids long. CDR1 is SGHTA and CDR2 is FQGTGA in the germline V gene. The CDR3 here is CASSLNPSGGAADTQYF. CDR3 nucleotides: TGTGCCAGCAGCTTAAATCCTAGCGGGGGGGCGGCAGATACGCAGTATTTT.

This rearrangement joins TRBV7-9 to TRBJ2-1; D perhaps matches TRBD2 (6 bases). The CDR3 runs 17 residues. Trimming left V 7 bases short and J 1 base short, with 20 bases between. Germline CDR1 SEHNR, CDR2 FQNEAQ (reference sequence). CDR3 sequence reads: CASTSRGASGSYNEQFF. The CDR3 region has the DNA TGTGCCAGCACCTCCCGCGGGGCCTCAGGGTCCTACAATGAGCAGTTCTTC.

The chain carries TRBV9 and TRBJ2-4, with 8 positions matching TRBD1. Near its end, the DNA agrees better with TRBJ2-7, so the J call may be wrong. CDR1 is SGDLS, CDR2 YYNGEE, per germline. This CDR3 is built from 15 residues. CDR3 residues: CASSVAVDRGYEQYF. CDR3 sequence (DNA): TGTGCCAGCAGCGTAGCAGTCGACAGGGGATACGAGCAGTACTTC.

The V gene is TRBV12-3 or TRBV12-4, the J gene TRBJ2-5; 7 nucleotides agree with TRBD2. With V trimmed by 6 bases and J by 7 bases, 14 bases remained unmatched. The CDR3 is made up of 15 amino acids. The CDR3: CASRPSGGGPRTQYF. The DNA for the CDR3 is TGTGCCAGCAGACCTTCTGGCGGGGGTCCCCGGACCCAGTACTTC.